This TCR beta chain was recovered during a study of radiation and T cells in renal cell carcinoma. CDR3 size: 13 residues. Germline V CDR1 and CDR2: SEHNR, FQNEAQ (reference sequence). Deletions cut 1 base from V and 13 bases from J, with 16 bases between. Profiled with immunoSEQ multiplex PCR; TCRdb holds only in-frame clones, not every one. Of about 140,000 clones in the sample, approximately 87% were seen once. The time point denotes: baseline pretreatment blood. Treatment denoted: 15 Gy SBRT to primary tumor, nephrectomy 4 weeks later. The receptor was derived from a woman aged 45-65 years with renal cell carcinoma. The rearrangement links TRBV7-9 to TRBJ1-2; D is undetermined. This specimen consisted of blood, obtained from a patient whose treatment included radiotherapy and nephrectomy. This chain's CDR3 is CASSLVFGFLLTF. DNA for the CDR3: TGTGCCAGCAGCTTAGTTTTTGGTTTTCTTCTCACCTTC.